These T cell receptor beta chains were read from a single sample in a study of read filtering for tumor transcriptome and immune sequencing. Using its own MiXCR run on the reads, TCRdb lists one record per CDR3 protein. The profile shows 75,000 to 95,000 distinct CDR3 sequences, about 12% of them singletons. Material: a population of CD138-negative cells sorted from bone marrow. The receptors originated from a donor aged 40 or over with multiple myeloma. Each CDR3 is given with its conserved first and last residue.

TRBV18	TRBJ2-1	CASSPAGQGTNEQFF
TRBV5-1	TRBJ2-3	CASSEQGQGADTQYF
TRBV12-3/TRBV12-4	TRBJ1-4	CASSSSGAEKLFF
TRBV5-4	TRBJ2-6	CASSTGDSGANVLTF
TRBV18	TRBJ2-5	CASSPPGQETQYF
TRBV19	TRBJ2-7	CASSISLGQGYEQYF
TRBV20-1	TRBJ1-1	CSAPRDTEAFF
TRBV7-9	TRBJ2-7	CASSFEGREQYF
TRBV5-1	TRBJ1-5	CASSRTGQNDQPQHF
TRBV29-1	TRBJ2-1	CSVVELAGVKQFF
TRBV20-1	TRBJ2-7	CSARGVGVDEQYF
TRBV14	TRBJ1-1	CASSQEKGSNLINTEAFF
TRBV7-2	TRBJ2-5	CASSLTTSAKETQYF
TRBV12-3/TRBV12-4	TRBJ2-1	CASSLSSNNEQFF
TRBV2	TRBJ2-1	CANLGGGTYNGQFF
TRBV6-2/TRBV6-3	TRBJ1-5	CASSYVGTSNQPQHF
TRBV5-4	TRBJ2-3	CASSSPGQGADTQYF
TRBV12-3/TRBV12-4	TRBJ2-3	CASSFTAGGDADTQYF
TRBV5-1	TRBJ1-5	CASSPGGPEGQPQHF
TRBV28	TRBJ2-3	CASSSGGASSTDTQYF
TRBV12-5	TRBJ2-1	CASGLPSLLAGRGNEQFF